Here is one T cell receptor (beta chain) with its context. These data are taken from a study of blood T cell repertoires in COVID-19. About the study: Specimens from acute and convalescent COVID-19 originated in the United States, Italy and Spain. T cells, B-cell-depleted T cells, or PBMCs supplied cDNA or gDNA.

Source study methods: The assay estimated nucleated cells by amplifying reference gene primers. The repertoire was sequenced with immunoSEQ multiplex PCR; TCRdb's copy has only in-frame clones and lacks some. D and trimming come from the DNA, and the V and J calls and clone size come from that table. Of nearly 30,000 clones listed, roughly 90% are singletons. The receptor was isolated from a man in his sixties or seventies with active or convalescent COVID-19. The source material was peripheral blood.

CDR3 bases: TGCGCCAGCAGCTTTTTGGACAGGGGGCAGGGGGAGCTGTTTTTT. Protein product: CASSFLDRGQGELFF. This chain uses TRBV5-1 with TRBJ2-2, with TRBD1 identical over 11 bases. Per germline, CDR1 SGHRS and CDR2 YFSETQ. V gave up 2 bases and J gave up 8 bases; unmatched junction bases: 5. The CDR3 sequence is 15 residues long.